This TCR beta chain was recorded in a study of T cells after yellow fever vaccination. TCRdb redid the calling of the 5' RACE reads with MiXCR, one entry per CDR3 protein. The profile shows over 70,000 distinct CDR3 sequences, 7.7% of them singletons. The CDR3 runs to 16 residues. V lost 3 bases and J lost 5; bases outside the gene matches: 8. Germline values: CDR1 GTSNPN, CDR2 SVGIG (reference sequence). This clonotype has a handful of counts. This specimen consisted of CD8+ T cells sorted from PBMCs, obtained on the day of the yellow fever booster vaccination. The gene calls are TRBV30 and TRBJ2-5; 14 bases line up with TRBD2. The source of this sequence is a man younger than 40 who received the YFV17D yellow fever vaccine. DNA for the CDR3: TGTGCCTGGAGCGGGACTAGCGGGAGCCTAAGGGAGACCCAGTACTTC. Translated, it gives CAWSGTSGSLRETQYF.